In this sample, the clone carrying this T cell receptor beta chain turned up once. Its antigen is unknown. The entry originates in a study of cytomegalovirus exposure and HLA in healthy donors. Looking at the study overall: Among the roughly 400 genotyped donors, approximately 82% were placed in the Caucasian-associated ancestry cluster.

Whole-study findings and limits: Later analysis demonstrated an association between a missense DCLRE1C variant and TCR beta V- and J-gene trimming.

Vbeta (60) and Jbeta (13) primers were used in the PCR. Produced via immunoSEQ multiplex PCR; TCRdb's table is partial and in-frame only. Counted here are 110,000 to 150,000 clones, approximately 82% occurring once; the ten biggest clones make up roughly 3.2%. The clonotype was recovered from a young man in good health and CMV-seropositive. Sequencing input: PBMCs.

Here the CDR3 DNA reads TGTGCCAGCAGCGAGACTAAGGGGGCGACGAACACCGGGGAGCTGTTTTTT. It codes for CASSETKGATNTGELFF. The chain recombines TRBV7-6 with TRBJ2-2; 7 bases fit TRBD1. Germline V gene lookup returns CDR1 SGHVS and CDR2 FNYEAQ. The CDR3 has 17 residues. The trim removed 5 bases at V and 0 bases at J, leaving 9 bases unmatched.